These T cell receptor beta chains were read from a single sample in a study of blood T cell repertoires in COVID-19. The method was immunoSEQ multiplex PCR; TCRdb's version includes in-frame clones alone and lacks a portion of them. This sample carries about 110,000 clones, 84% of them seen once, and the ten largest clones take 6.6%. The sample consisted of peripheral blood. The receptor set was obtained from a woman between 45 and 65 years old with acute or convalescent COVID-19. The CDR3 runs from the conserved cysteine through the conserved F or W. D genes are given only for firm matches. Where a row states a size, it is once, few, many or the class of an expanded clone; other rows omit it.

j_gene	v_gene	len	abundance	d_gene	CDR3nt	CDR3aa
TRBJ2-1	TRBV23-1	16	NA	TRBD2	TGCGCCAGCAGTCACCTTGCTAGCGGGGGGGCCAGTGGGCAGTTCTTC	CASSHLASGGASGQFF
TRBJ1-2	TRBV7-9	15	NA	NA	TGTGCCAGCAGCTTCTCTCTAGCAGGGGCTCGTGGCTACACCTTC	CASSFSLAGARGYTF
TRBJ2-1	TRBV2	15	NA	TRBD1	TGTGCCAGCGGGGAACAGGGGGCCCACTACAATGAGCAGTTCTTC	CASGEQGAHYNEQFF
TRBJ1-1	TRBV10-3	17	few	TRBD1	TGTGCCACCGGGGGACAGAAGCGAACCACGACGAACACTGAAGCTTTCTTT	CATGGQKRTTTNTEAFF
TRBJ1-2	TRBV28	13	NA	NA	TGTGCCAGCAGTTTAGACAGTAGATATGGCTACACCTTC	CASSLDSRYGYTF
TRBJ2-3	TRBV3-1/TRBV3-2	19	NA	TRBD2	TGTGCCAGCAGCCTAATAAACGACCTTATAGCGGGGGTAGCAGATACGCAGTATTTT	CASSLINDLIAGVADTQYF
TRBJ1-1	TRBV6-5	16	NA	NA	TGTGCCAGCAGTTCGGGACTCCTACCAGGTGAAACTGAAGCTTTCTTT	CASSSGLLPGETEAFF
TRBJ2-1	TRBV11-2	14	NA	NA	TGTGCCAGCACCCTTCAAATTCAGGGGAATGAGCAGTTCTTC	CASTLQIQGNEQFF
TRBJ2-2	TRBV5-1	14	NA	TRBD1	TGCGCCAGCAGCTTGGAAGGACAGGCCGGGGAGCTGTTTTTT	CASSLEGQAGELFF
TRBJ1-2	TRBV6-1	13	NA	NA	TGTGCCAGCAGTGAAGAACGGAACTATGGCTACACCTTC	CASSEERNYGYTF
TRBJ1-1	TRBV12-5	14	NA	TRBD1	TGTGCTAGTGGTTCAGGGACAGTGAACACTGAAGCTTTCTTT	CASGSGTVNTEAFF
TRBJ1-2	TRBV28	12	NA	NA	TGTGCCAGCAGTTTGGAGTCACACTCCTACACCTTC	CASSLESHSYTF
TRBJ1-4	TRBV29-1	13	NA	NA	TGCAGCGCCGCAGGGTTAGGAAATGAAAAACTGTTTTTT	CSAAGLGNEKLFF
TRBJ2-5	TRBV7-6	17	NA	TRBD2	TGTGCCAGCAGCACCGGACTAGCGGGAGCGTACCAAGAGACCCAGTACTTC	CASSTGLAGAYQETQYF
TRBJ1-4	TRBV6-5	15	NA	TRBD1	TGTGCCAGCAGTCCCGGGACAGGGTCTCGGGAAAAACTGTTTTTT	CASSPGTGSREKLFF
TRBJ1-3	TRBV27	18	NA	TRBD1	TGTGCCAGCAGTTTAAGGGGGCCGGGACAGGGTGGTGGAAACACCATATATTTT	CASSLRGPGQGGGNTIYF
TRBJ2-2	TRBV18	16	NA	TRBD1	TGTGCCAGCTCACCTCAGGGGGTCGCGAACACCGGGGAGCTGTTTTTT	CASSPQGVANTGELFF
TRBJ2-7	TRBV7-2	15	NA	TRBD2	TGTGCCAGCAGCCGGCCGGGAGCGGGGGCCTACGAGCAGTACTTC	CASSRPGAGAYEQYF
TRBJ1-1	TRBV19	17	NA	TRBD1	TGTGCCAGTAGTCCGCCCCTTGCCGGGACAGGGGGCCATGAAGCTTTCTTT	CASSPPLAGTGGHEAFF
TRBJ1-2	TRBV3-1/TRBV3-2	14	NA	TRBD1	TGTGCCAGCAGCCGAGGGGACAGGAACTATGGCTACACCTTC	CASSRGDRNYGYTF
TRBJ1-4	TRBV20-1	11	NA	NA	TGCAGTGTCCCAGCTAATGAAAAACTGTTTTTT	CSVPANEKLFF
TRBJ1-5	TRBV2	19	NA	TRBD1	TGTGCCAGCAGGGGTCTTCTCGGGACAGGGCTTTATAGCAATCAGCCCCAGCATTTT	CASRGLLGTGLYSNQPQHF